The subject of this entry is one T cell receptor (beta chain). What it binds is not known. The V gene's germline CDR1 is SEHNR and CDR2 FQNEAQ (reference sequence). V was pared by 5 bases and J by 0 bases, with 10 bases between. The CDR3 is made up of 14 amino acids. These data come from a study of OX40 agonist ivuxolimab in advanced cancers. Study-level information: Patients were dosed with the agonistic anti-OX40 (CD134) antibody ivuxolimab. Prior therapy, whether anti-PD-1, anti-PD-L1 or anti-CTLA-4, was allowed, and less than 45% had some.

General study results and limits: At 0.1 to 3.0 mg/kg, CD4+ and CD8+ blood T cells expanded clonally by week 6. Relative to CD4+, CD8+ T cells held more expanded clones on average.

Sequenced by immunoSEQ multiplex PCR; TCRdb stores in-frame clones only, minus some. The sample lists approximately 77,000 clones, about nine tenths occurring once. The source material was CD4+ or CD8+ T cells sorted from blood, sampled in a trial of the OX40 agonist ivuxolimab. The sequence was obtained from an adult with an advanced solid tumor such as melanoma, head and neck, liver or kidney cancer. The rearrangement links TRBV7-9 to TRBJ2-5, with no clear D. CDR3 protein: CASSHVADQETQYF. CDR3 sequence (DNA): TGTGCCAGCAGCCATGTTGCAGACCAAGAGACCCAGTACTTC.